One and the same sample provided the 5 T cell receptor beta chains below, sequenced in a study of siplizumab effects on memory and regulatory T cells. Only in-frame clones appear in the TCRdb table, and some are missing; sequencing was by immunoSEQ multiplex PCR. The data hold some 100,000 clones, with 90% to 95% observed a single time. Source material: CD8+ T cells sorted from blood. The receptors were sampled from a human donor in good health.

The V call is TRBV29-1, the J call TRBJ1-1; weak D call: TRBD1 (6 bases). Germline V gene sequence: CDR1 SQVTM, CDR2 ANQGSEA. The CDR3 is 14 amino acids. The V gene lost 7 bases and the J gene lost 3 bases, with 18 bases spanning the gap. The CDR3 spells CSGKLGGRDTEAFF. CDR3 nucleotides: TGCAGCGGGAAACTCGGGGGGCGGGACACTGAAGCTTTCTTT. Variable domain in full (rest from reference TRBV29-1 and TRBJ1-1): SAVISQKPSRDICQRGTSLTIQCQVDSQVTMMFWYRQQPGQSLTLIATANQGSEATYESGFVIDKFPISRPNLTFSTLTVSNMSPEDSSIYLCSGKLGGRDTEAFFGQGTRLTVV.

The V gene is TRBV4-1, the J gene TRBJ2-7; either TRBD1 or TRBD2 may supply D (6 bases each). The CDR3 length is 15 residues. V was shortened by 1 base and J by 3 bases, with 13 bases between the two germline ends. CDR1 and CDR2 from the germline V gene are MGHRA and YSYEKL. CDR3 region: CASSQVFGGFYEQYF. For the CDR3, the DNA is TGCGCCAGCAGCCAAGTGTTCGGGGGCTTCTACGAGCAGTACTTC.

This clone occurred once. The J gene is TRBJ2-3, the V gene TRBV7-9; D unresolved. V was pared by 6 bases and J by 2 bases, with 15 bases between. This CDR3 comprises 15 residues. Germline V CDR1 and CDR2: SEHNR, FQNEAQ (reference sequence). The DNA of the CDR3 is TGTGCCAGCAGGTGGAACCTTTATGACACAGATACGCAGTATTTT. Residues: CASRWNLYDTDTQYF.

This clone was seen a single time. This chain links TRBV13 with TRBJ1-1; D unresolved. Germline V gene data show CDR1 as PRHDT and CDR2 as FYEKMQ (reference sequence). The germline V and J ends were trimmed by 0 bases and 5 bases, with 13 bases remaining between them. This CDR3 has 15 residues. CDR3 bases: TGTGCCAGCAGCTTAGGAGGCGGAGGAGGGACTGAAGCTTTCTTT. Protein product: CASSLGGGGGTEAFF.

The chain employs TRBV4-1 and TRBJ2-5; no reliable D call. V was pared by 1 base and J by 4 bases, with 13 bases between. This CDR3 region has 15 residues. The germline gives CDR1 MGHRA, CDR2 YSYEKL. CDR3 DNA sequence: TGCGCCAGCAGCCAAGGTTTTGGCAGAACAGAGACCCAGTACTTC. It is translated as CASSQGFGRTETQYF.